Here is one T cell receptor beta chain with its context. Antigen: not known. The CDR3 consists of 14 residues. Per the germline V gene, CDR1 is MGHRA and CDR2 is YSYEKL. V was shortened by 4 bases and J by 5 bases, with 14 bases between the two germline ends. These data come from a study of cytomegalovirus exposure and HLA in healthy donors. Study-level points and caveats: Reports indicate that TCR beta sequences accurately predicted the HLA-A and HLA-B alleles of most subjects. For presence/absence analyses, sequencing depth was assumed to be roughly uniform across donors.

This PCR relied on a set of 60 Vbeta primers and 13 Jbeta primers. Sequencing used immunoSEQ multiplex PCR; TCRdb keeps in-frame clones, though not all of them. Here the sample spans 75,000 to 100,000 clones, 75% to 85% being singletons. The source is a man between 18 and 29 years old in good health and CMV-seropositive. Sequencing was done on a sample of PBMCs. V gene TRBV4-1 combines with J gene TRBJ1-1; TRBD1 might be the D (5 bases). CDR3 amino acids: CASSLPGVETEAFF. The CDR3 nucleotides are TGCGCCAGCAGCCTACCGGGGGTGGAGACTGAAGCTTTCTTT.